These 18 T cell receptor beta chains were sequenced from one sample in a study of cytomegalovirus exposure and HLA in healthy donors. Both 60 Vbeta primers and 13 Jbeta primers went into the PCR. Measured with immunoSEQ multiplex PCR; TCRdb has only the in-frame clones, and not every one. The sample holds about 130,000 clones; about 74% are singletons and the top ten take roughly 2%. The sample was PBMCs. These receptors were taken from a man under 40 in good health and CMV-seronegative.

The rearrangement uses TRBV7-3 and TRBJ2-7; D perhaps matches TRBD2 (5 bases). CDR3 length: 13 residues. CDR1 is SGHTA, CDR2 FQGTGA, per germline. The germline V and J ends were trimmed by 5 bases and 3 bases, with 11 bases remaining between them. Here the CDR3 reads CASSAGVNYEQYF. As DNA, the CDR3 is TGTGCCAGCAGCGCCGGGGTCAACTACGAGCAGTACTTC. The variable domain in full, completed from reference TRBV7-3 and TRBJ2-7, reads GAGVSQTPSNKVTEKGKYVELRCDPISGHTALYWYRQSLGQGPEFLIYFQGTGAADDSGLPNDRFFAVRPEGSVSTLKIQRTERGDSAVYLCASSAGVNYEQYFGPGTRLTVT.

J is TRBJ2-2 and V is TRBV21-1; no DNA check was done on the table's D call, TRBD2. TRBV21-1 counts as a pseudogene. The CDR3 consists of 12 residues. CDR3 loop: CASSRDTGELFF. CDR3 DNA: TGTGCCAGCAGCCGAGACACCGGGGAGCTGTTTTTT.

This clone was seen a handful of times. This chain uses TRBV6-5 with TRBJ1-1; TRBD1 agrees at 9 bases. This CDR3 has 14 residues. The V segment lost 6 bases and the J segment 1 base; nucleotides outside the gene matches: 3. From germline, CDR1 is MNHEY and CDR2 SVGAGI. In DNA form, the CDR3 reads TGTGCCAGCAGACAGGGGGCGAGGAACACTGAAGCTTTCTTT. As protein: CASRQGARNTEAFF.

The rearrangement joins TRBV6-5 to TRBJ2-7; D might be TRBD1 (8 bases). V was shortened by 0 bases and J by 11 bases, with 14 bases between the two germline ends. This CDR3 spans 13 amino acids. CDR1 and CDR2 from the germline V gene are MNHEY and SVGAGI. The CDR3 reads CASSYSRTGGEYF. CDR3 in DNA: TGTGCCAGCAGTTACTCGAGAACAGGGGGGGAGTACTTC.

The chain employs TRBV28 and TRBJ1-5, with 9 bases fitting TRBD1. This CDR3 spans 20 amino acids. CDR1 is MDHEN and CDR2 is SYDVKM in the germline V gene. J gave up 1 base and V 3 bases, and 16 bases lay outside the gene matches. CDR3 sequence: CASSFPKPGQGIGSNQPQHF. As DNA, the CDR3 is TGTGCCAGCAGTTTCCCCAAGCCGGGACAGGGAATTGGGAGCAATCAGCCCCAGCATTTT.

The chain carries TRBV5-4 and TRBJ2-2; 7 positions match TRBD2. CDR1 is SGHNT, CDR2 YYREEE, per germline (reference sequence). There are 14 residues in the CDR3. The V segment lost 2 bases and the J segment 4 bases; nucleotides outside the gene matches: 2. The CDR3 loop reads CASSLAGPTGELFF. CDR3 bases: TGTGCCAGCAGCTTAGCGGGGCCCACCGGGGAGCTGTTTTTT.

This chain links TRBV7-9 with TRBJ1-1; D possibly corresponds to TRBD1 (5 bases). Germline-derived CDR1 and CDR2 are SEHNR and FQNEAQ (reference sequence). The CDR3 is made up of 14 amino acids. Trimming took off 2 bases at V and 3 bases at J, with 10 bases between the two ends. The CDR3 DNA reads as TGTGCCAGCAGCTTATTTGGCAGGGACACTGAAGCTTTCTTT. Its protein is CASSLFGRDTEAFF.

The rearrangement links TRBV19 to TRBJ2-2; 10 bases align to TRBD1. The CDR3 length is 14 residues. Germline assignment: CDR1 LNHDA and CDR2 SQIVND (reference sequence). V lost 10 bases to trimming and J lost 4 bases; unmatched junction nucleotides: 6. As DNA, the CDR3 is TGTGCCACCGGACAGGGGGGAGTCACCGGGGAGCTGTTTTTT. This codes for CATGQGGVTGELFF.

The chain combines TRBV6-4 with TRBJ2-3, with D perhaps TRBD2 (5 bases). The CDR3 extends over 16 amino acids. Germline V gene lookup returns CDR1 MRHNA and CDR2 SNTAGT. The V end was cut by 2 bases, the J end by 4 bases, with 16 bases between. For the CDR3, the DNA is TGTGCCAGCAGTGACGAGGCGGGCCGAGGAGCAGATACGCAGTATTTT. Its protein is CASSDEAGRGADTQYF.

This chain joins TRBV5-4 and TRBJ1-1; D ambiguous. There are 16 residues in the CDR3. V was pared by 6 bases and J by 4 bases, with 22 bases between. Looked up from germline, CDR1 is SGHNT and CDR2 is YYREEE (reference sequence). CDR3 in DNA: TGTGCCAGCAACCTATTCGGGAAAACCCCCACCACTGAAGCTTTCTTT. This codes for CASNLFGKTPTTEAFF.

There are a few counts of this clone. This chain links TRBV15 with TRBJ2-6, with 10 bases lining up with TRBD2. Germline CDR1 LNHNV, CDR2 YYDKDF (reference sequence). V was pared by 1 base and J by 4 bases, with 7 bases of the junction left unmatched. The CDR3 loop spans 18 amino acids. The CDR3 sequence is CATSRVASGSSGANVLTF. In DNA, the CDR3 is TGTGCCACCAGCAGAGTGGCTAGCGGGAGTTCCGGGGCCAACGTCCTGACTTTC.

This clone showed up just once. This rearrangement joins TRBV19 to TRBJ1-5; 9 bases map to TRBD1. The CDR3 is made up of 15 amino acids. Germline V gene sequence: CDR1 LNHDA, CDR2 SQIVND (reference sequence). Trimming at V came to 3 bases and at J to 4 bases, leaving 4 bases not matched to a gene. The CDR3 nucleotides are TGTGCCAGTAGTATCGGGACAGGGCCAAATCAGCCCCAGCATTTT. Translated, it gives CASSIGTGPNQPQHF.

This clone was observed a few times. The chain couples TRBV14 to TRBJ1-1; no clear D. CDR3 size: 13 residues. With 0 bases removed from V and 1 base from J, the gap between germline ends came to 3 bases. In germline, CDR1 is SGHDN, CDR2 FVKESK. CDR3 sequence (DNA): TGTGCCAGCAGCCAAGACCAGAACACTGAAGCTTTCTTT. This gives the protein CASSQDQNTEAFF.

The gene calls are TRBV5-5 and TRBJ1-2; unclear D gene. Germline assignment: CDR1 SGHKS and CDR2 YYEKEE (reference sequence). Between the trimmed V and J ends, which lost 2 bases and 2 bases, there was a span of 4 bases. The CDR3 loop spans 12 amino acids. CDR3 nucleotide sequence: TGTGCCAGCAGCTTCCTAAACTATGGCTACACCTTC. This encodes CASSFLNYGYTF.

The J gene is TRBJ2-7, the V gene TRBV4-1; the D gene is possibly TRBD1 (5 bases). Germline V gene data show CDR1 as MGHRA and CDR2 as YSYEKL. Trimming removed 0 bases from V and 2 bases from J, with 14 bases in between. The CDR3 contains 16 residues. In DNA, the CDR3 is TGCGCCAGCAGCCAAGATCCAGGGCTAACTCCCTACGAGCAGTACTTC. Translated, it gives CASSQDPGLTPYEQYF.

The chain carries TRBV5-4 and TRBJ2-5, with 8 bases matching TRBD1. Germline loops: CDR1 SGHNT, CDR2 YYREEE (reference sequence). The CDR3 has 15 residues. With 4 bases clipped from V and 5 bases from J, the junction kept 10 bases outside the gene matches. The CDR3 DNA reads as TGTGCCAGCAGCCGGCCCGGACAGGGCTTCGAGACCCAGTACTTC. This sequence encodes CASSRPGQGFETQYF.

V and J are TRBV6-1 and TRBJ2-6, with D possibly matching TRBD2 (5 bases). V was pared by 3 bases and J by 0 bases, with 9 bases between. Germline values: CDR1 MNHNS, CDR2 SASEGT. The CDR3 runs to 16 residues. CDR3 DNA: TGTGCCAGCAGTGAGGAGGCAGCCTCTGGGGCCAACGTCCTGACTTTC. Residues: CASSEEAASGANVLTF.

The rearrangement links TRBV6-1 to TRBJ2-2; TRBD1 aligns across 10 bases. CDR1 is MNHNS, CDR2 SASEGT, per germline. The CDR3 extends over 14 amino acids. V dropped 6 bases and J dropped 4; count of bases not matched to a gene: 2. CDR3 nucleotide sequence: TGTGCCAGCAGACGGACAGGGGGCACCGGGGAGCTGTTTTTT. Protein: CASRRTGGTGELFF.